Each of the 23 T cell receptor beta chains below was sequenced from the same sample in a study of CD8 T cells in Susac syndrome. RNA amounts of roughly 0.5 to 1 ug underwent reverse transcription with random hexamers. In TCRdb, the immunoSEQ multiplex PCR reads were re-called with MiXCR into one record per CDR3 protein. The sample carries approximately 87,000 distinct CDR3 sequences, roughly 96% recorded once. The specimen sequenced was CD8+ T cells from PBMCs. The receptors here all came from a human donor with Susac syndrome.

The V call is TRBV20-1, the J call TRBJ2-7; 14 nucleotides line up with TRBD2. CDR3 length: 13 residues. Germline V gene data show CDR1 as DFQATT and CDR2 as SNEGSKA (reference sequence). J gave up 6 bases and V 6 bases, and 4 bases lay outside the gene matches. The CDR3 nucleotides read TGCAGTGCCCGACTAGCGGGAGGGACCGAGCAGTACTTC. Translated, it gives CSARLAGGTEQYF.

The chain has TRBV5-1 and TRBJ2-1; no firm D call. Trimming took off 5 bases at V and 7 bases at J, with 13 bases between the two ends. Looked up from germline, CDR1 is SGHRS and CDR2 is YFSETQ. The CDR3 has 13 amino acids. The DNA of the CDR3 is TGCGCCAGCAGGCTGGTAGGCCGGAATGAGCAGTTCTTC. This codes for CASRLVGRNEQFF.

The chain joins TRBV29-1 to TRBJ2-4, with D unresolved. The CDR3 totals 13 residues. The germline V gene encodes CDR1 SQVTM and CDR2 ANQGSEA. The V gene lost 5 bases and the J gene lost 0 bases, with 8 bases spanning the gap. CDR3 in amino acids: CSVLVVAKNIQYF. CDR3 in DNA: TGCAGCGTTCTGGTAGTAGCCAAAAACATTCAGTACTTC.

The chain couples TRBV18 to TRBJ1-2; no firm D call. The V gene lost 5 bases and the J gene lost 11 bases, with 12 bases spanning the gap. The CDR3 length is 11 residues. Per the germline V gene, CDR1 is KGHSH and CDR2 is LQKENI. The CDR3 coding sequence is TGTGCCAGCTCAGGGCACCGGGCGTACACCTTC. It yields the protein CASSGHRAYTF. Full variable domain (rest looked up from reference TRBV18 and TRBJ1-2): NAGVMQNPRHLVRRRGQEARLRCSPMKGHSHVYWYRQLPEEGLKFMVYLQKENIIDESGMPKERFSAEFPKEGPSILRIQQVVRGDSAAYFCASSGHRAYTFGSGTRLTVV.

The rearrangement joins TRBV20-1 to TRBJ2-7; TRBD1 might be the D (6 bases). The length of the CDR3 is 15 residues. Between the trimmed V and J ends, which lost 0 bases and 0 bases, there was a span of 12 bases. Germline CDR1 reads DFQATT; CDR2 reads SNEGSKA (reference sequence). The CDR3 DNA reads TGCAGTGCTAGAGATCGAGGGGGTCTCTCCTACGAGCAGTACGTC. Protein: CSARDRGGLSYEQYV.

In this sample, this clonotype turned up once. The chain has TRBV25-1 and TRBJ1-2; D call uncertain. Germline V lookup: CDR1 MGHDK, CDR2 SYGVNS. CDR3 size: 11 residues. The V end lost 6 bases, the J end lost 8 bases, and 10 bases lay between the germline ends. The CDR3 sequence: CASRDGWGYTF. The CDR3 DNA reads as TGTGCCAGCAGGGACGGGTGGGGCTACACCTTC.

The J gene is TRBJ2-7, the V gene TRBV11-1; D is unresolved. This CDR3 spans 12 amino acids. V dropped 2 bases and J dropped 6 bases, with 8 bases sitting between them. The germline gives CDR1 SGHAT, CDR2 FQDESV (reference sequence). In DNA, the CDR3 is TGTGCCAGCAGCTTACCAGCGATCGAGCAGTACTTC. Its translation is CASSLPAIEQYF.

This chain links TRBV7-6 with TRBJ1-5; D not certain. The CDR3 length is 13 residues. V was shortened by 4 bases and J by 7 bases, with 11 bases between the two germline ends. CDR1 and CDR2 from the germline V gene are SGHVS and FNYEAQ. Here the CDR3 DNA reads TGTGCCAGCAGCTCGCATTTGGACCAGCCCCAGCATTTT. Protein product: CASSSHLDQPQHF. Looking up the rest from reference TRBV7-6 and TRBJ1-5 gives the full variable domain: GAGVSQSPRYKVTKRGQDVALRCDPISGHVSLYWYRQALGQGPEFLTYFNYEAQQDKSGLPNDRFSAERPEGSISTLTIQRTEQRDSAMYRCASSSHLDQPQHFGDGTRLSIL.

The chain links TRBV5-6 to TRBJ2-5; tentatively, D is TRBD1 or TRBD2 (6 bases each). V shed 2 bases and J shed 5 bases, with 10 bases lying between them. This CDR3 has 13 residues. Germline V lookup: CDR1 SGHDT, CDR2 YYEEEE. The DNA for the CDR3 is TGTGCCAGCAGCTTCGGGGGCACCGAGACCCAGTACTTC. This sequence encodes CASSFGGTETQYF.

The J gene is TRBJ1-1, the V gene TRBV27; perhaps TRBD1 as D (5 bases). With 0 bases removed from V and 3 bases from J, the gap between germline ends came to 8 bases. CDR1 and CDR2 (germline): MNHEY, SMNVEV (reference sequence). The CDR3 extends over 14 amino acids. CDR3 region: CASSLSGTHTEAFF. The CDR3 DNA reads as TGTGCCAGCAGTTTATCCGGGACTCACACTGAAGCTTTCTTT.

This chain uses TRBV4-2 with TRBJ2-7, with 10 bases matching TRBD1. Germline CDR1 and CDR2: LGHNA and YNFKEQ. The CDR3 sequence is 18 residues long. V lost 0 bases and J lost 4; bases outside the gene matches: 12. For the CDR3, the DNA is TGTGCCAGCAGCCAAGAGGCCCCCAGGGACAGGGGATCGTACGAGCAGTACTTC. Its protein is CASSQEAPRDRGSYEQYF.

This chain uses TRBV28 with TRBJ2-1; D possibly corresponds to TRBD2 (5 bases). Per the germline V gene, CDR1 is MDHEN and CDR2 is SYDVKM. This CDR3 is 11 amino acids long. V was clipped by 8 bases and J by 14 bases, with 16 bases between them. The CDR3, as DNA: TGTGCCAGCGGTCTAGCAGGATACGAGTTCTTC. This sequence encodes CASGLAGYEFF.

The CDR3 is CASSLSIRRSPTYNEQFF. In DNA, the CDR3 is TGTGCCAGCAGTTTATCTATCCGGAGAAGCCCCACCTACAATGAGCAGTTCTTC. This chain connects TRBV27 to TRBJ2-1; D not resolved. CDR3 length equals 18 residues. Trimming pared 0 bases from V and 2 bases from J, leaving 17 bases between. The germline V gene has CDR1 MNHEY and CDR2 SMNVEV (reference sequence).

The chain has TRBV7-9 and TRBJ2-1; D is unclear. Trimming pared 7 bases from V and 12 bases from J, leaving 10 bases between. The CDR3 is 10 residues long. CDR1 and CDR2 from the germline V gene are SEHNR and FQNEAQ (reference sequence). CDR3 in DNA: TGTGCCAGCACCGAATCTGTGCAGTTCTTC. Translating gives CASTESVQFF.

This clonotype showed up just once. The chain links TRBV29-1 to TRBJ2-2, with D tentatively TRBD2 (5 bases). CDR1 SQVTM and CDR2 ANQGSEA come from the germline V gene. The CDR3 is 13 residues long. Trimming cost V 4 bases and J 5 bases, with 11 bases left between them. CDR3 DNA: TGCAGCGTTGTAGAGGGATTTACCGGGGAGCTGTTTTTT. Protein product: CSVVEGFTGELFF.

The gene calls are TRBV25-1 and TRBJ1-2, with TRBD1 as a possible D gene (5 bases). The V end lost 8 bases, the J end lost 6 bases, and 7 bases lay between the germline ends. CDR3 length: 10 amino acids. CDR1 is MGHDK and CDR2 is SYGVNS in the germline V gene. The CDR3: CASFRDGYTF. The CDR3 DNA sequence: TGTGCCAGCTTCAGGGATGGCTACACCTTC.

This sequence joins TRBV29-1 and TRBJ2-1, with 9 bases that match TRBD1. Germline V gene lookup returns CDR1 SQVTM and CDR2 ANQGSEA. After removal of 7 bases from V and 7 bases from J, the junction contained 11 bases not matched to a gene. The CDR3 is 14 amino acids. CDR3 sequence (DNA): TGCAGCGGGTACGGGACAGGGAGATCTAATGAGCAGTTCTTC. It translates to CSGYGTGRSNEQFF.

The gene calls are TRBV12-3 or TRBV12-4 and TRBJ2-7, with 9 positions matching TRBD2. With V trimmed by 7 bases and J by 4 bases, 11 bases remained unmatched. There are 15 residues in the CDR3. The CDR3 loop is CASTPSGLAGYEQYF. In DNA form, the CDR3 reads TGTGCCAGCACTCCATCGGGGCTAGCGGGATACGAGCAGTACTTC.

V gene TRBV9 combines with J gene TRBJ1-1, with D hard to call. V was pared by 0 bases and J by 0 bases, with 3 bases between. CDR1 SGDLS and CDR2 YYNGEE come from the germline V gene. CDR3 length equals 13 residues. This CDR3 reads CASSVGMNTEAFF. CDR3 nucleotides: TGTGCCAGCAGCGTAGGTATGAACACTGAAGCTTTCTTT. Looking up the rest from reference TRBV9 and TRBJ1-1 gives the full variable domain: DSGVTQTPKHLITATGQRVTLRCSPRSGDLSVYWYQQSLDQGLQFLIQYYNGEERAKGNILERFSAQQFPDLHSELNLSSLELGDSALYFCASSVGMNTEAFFGQGTRLTVV.

The chain links TRBV27 to TRBJ2-1; D is uncertain. The germline V gene has CDR1 MNHEY and CDR2 SMNVEV (reference sequence). The CDR3 is 15 amino acids. V lost 1 base and J lost 5, with 12 bases in between. The CDR3 DNA is TGTGCCAGCAGTTTATTTGAGGCGGTACACAATGAGCAGTTCTTC. It translates to CASSLFEAVHNEQFF.

This clonotype was seen only once. V and J are TRBV6-6 and TRBJ2-1; D gene unclear. Germline V gene lookup returns CDR1 MNHNY and CDR2 SVGAGI (reference sequence). Trimming removed 0 bases at V and 8 bases at J, with 11 bases between. This CDR3 has 14 amino acids. The CDR3 here is CASSYSVSYDEQFF. Here the CDR3 DNA reads TGTGCCAGCAGTTACTCAGTCTCTTACGATGAGCAGTTCTTC.

V and J are TRBV6-4 and TRBJ2-2; D is unresolved. The CDR3 is 15 residues long. Between the trimmed V and J ends, which lost 6 bases and 0 bases, there was a span of 11 bases. Per the germline V gene, CDR1 is MRHNA and CDR2 is SNTAGT. The CDR3 here is CASSHNNANTGELFF. As DNA, the CDR3 is TGTGCCAGCAGCCACAACAATGCGAACACCGGGGAGCTGTTTTTT.

The chain is built from TRBV27 and TRBJ2-4, with 7 bases matching TRBD2. The V gene's germline CDR1 is MNHEY and CDR2 SMNVEV (reference sequence). After removal of 2 bases from V and 8 bases from J, the junction contained 3 bases not matched to a gene. The CDR3 runs to 13 residues. In DNA form, the CDR3 reads TGTGCCAGCAGTTTAAACAGCGGGGACATTCAGTACTTC. Protein sequence: CASSLNSGDIQYF.